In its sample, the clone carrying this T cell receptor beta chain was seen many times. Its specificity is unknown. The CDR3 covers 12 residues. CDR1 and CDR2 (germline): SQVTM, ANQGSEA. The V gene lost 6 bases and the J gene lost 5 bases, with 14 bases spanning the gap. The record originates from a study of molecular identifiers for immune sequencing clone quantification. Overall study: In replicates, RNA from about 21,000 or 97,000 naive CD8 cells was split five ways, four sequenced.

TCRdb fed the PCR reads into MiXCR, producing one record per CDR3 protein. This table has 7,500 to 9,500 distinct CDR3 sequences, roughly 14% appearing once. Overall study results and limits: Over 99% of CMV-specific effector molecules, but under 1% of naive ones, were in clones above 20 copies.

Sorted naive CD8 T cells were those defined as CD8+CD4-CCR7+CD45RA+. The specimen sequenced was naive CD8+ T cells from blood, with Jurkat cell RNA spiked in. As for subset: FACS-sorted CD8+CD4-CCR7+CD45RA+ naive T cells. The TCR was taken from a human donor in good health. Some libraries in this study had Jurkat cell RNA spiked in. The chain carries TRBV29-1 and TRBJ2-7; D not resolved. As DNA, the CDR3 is TGCAGCGTCCTAATTTCGAACAACGAGCAGTACTTC. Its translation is CSVLISNNEQYF.